This entry is about one T cell receptor (beta chain). Antigen: not known. V shed 2 bases and J 4 bases; nucleotides not matched to a gene: 4. CDR3 length: 14 amino acids. CDR1 and CDR2 (germline): MNHNY, SVGAGI (reference sequence). Pooling was applied to second doses at about 4 or about 12 weeks. This record comes from a study of T cell responses to AZD1222 COVID-19 vaccine. Broader study findings: Among vaccine-associated CD4 TCRs, coverage spanned spike, with dominance at 160-218 and 743-854. Seropositive AZD1222 recipients at baseline numbered only five or six. Clonal diversity may have been underestimated, and the donors were mostly white British, with more females than males.

Clones were sequenced by immunoSEQ multiplex PCR, and TCRdb holds only the in-frame ones, with some missing. This repertoire shows about 120,000 clones, roughly nine tenths found once; its top ten account for about 1.6%. The genes are TRBV6-6 and TRBJ1-1; 7 bases align to TRBD1. Sequenced here: peripheral blood, sampled 28 days after the second AZD1222 dose. The TCR sequence derives from an adult who received the AZD1222 COVID-19 vaccine. The CDR3 loop is CASSYGDRATEAFF. CDR3 bases: TGTGCCAGCAGTTACGGAGACAGGGCCACTGAAGCTTTCTTT.